The 19 T cell receptor beta chains listed next were all sequenced from one sample in a study of T-cell reconstitution after alpha-beta-depleted transplantation in children. Preparation of the TCRbeta library involved a method that used unique molecular identifiers. TCRdb passed the PCR reads through MiXCR, listing each CDR3 protein once. The top ten clones hold over 0.95% of a sample with approximately 640,000 distinct CDR3 sequences, approximately 15% of them seen once. This material consisted of PBMCs from the stem cell graft donor, taken from the stem cell graft. These receptors were obtained from a human donor who donated a stem cell graft to a child with acute myeloid leukemia.

This clonotype has more than one count but fewer than ten. The rearrangement uses TRBV6-5 and TRBJ2-1, with 11 bases fitting TRBD1. Germline trimming cut 6 bases from V and 7 bases from J; bases unmatched to any gene: 11. Germline-derived CDR1 and CDR2 are MNHEY and SVGAGI. The CDR3 runs to 16 residues. CDR3 in DNA: TGTGCCAGCAGCCAAGAACCCGGGACAGGGGGGAATGAGCAGTTCTTC. Protein sequence: CASSQEPGTGGNEQFF.

This clonotype occurred a few times. The chain couples TRBV20-1 to TRBJ1-4; the match to TRBD1 covers 8 bases. Unmatched junction bases numbered 10, after V lost 6 bases and J lost 4 bases. From germline, CDR1 is DFQATT and CDR2 SNEGSKA (reference sequence). This CDR3 comprises 15 residues. CDR3 protein: CSAVDRGAFNEKLFF. CDR3 nucleotide sequence: TGCAGTGCGGTCGACAGGGGAGCCTTTAATGAAAAACTGTTTTTT.

This clonotype has a count of ten or more. Germline and junction disagree at one end, which may indicate a read error. The J gene is TRBJ2-1, the V gene TRBV5-1, with TRBD2 identical over 7 bases. The length of the CDR3 is 15 residues. Germline CDR1 and CDR2: SGHRS and YFSETQ. CDR3 sequence reads: CASSLVGGSYNEQFF. DNA for the CDR3: TGTGCCAGCAGCTTAGTCGGGGGGTCCTACAATGAGCAGTTCTTC.

This sequence joins TRBV20-1 and TRBJ2-1; tentatively, D is TRBD1 (5 bases). Trimming pared 6 bases from V and 8 bases from J, leaving 23 bases between. Germline loops: CDR1 DFQATT, CDR2 SNEGSKA (reference sequence). The CDR3 is 15 residues long. CDR3 nucleotide sequence: TGCAGTGCCCACGATCGAAGGACAATCAACTATGAGCAGTTCTTC. Amino acids: CSAHDRRTINYEQFF.

This clonotype was observed at least ten times. The chain uses TRBV20-1 and TRBJ2-1; the D is unclear. The length of the CDR3 is 15 residues. In germline, CDR1 is DFQATT, CDR2 SNEGSKA (reference sequence). The V and J ends lost 1 base and 0 bases respectively, with 10 bases between them. CDR3 sequence (DNA): TGCAGTGCTAGAGCTTGGGGAAGCTCCTACAATGAGCAGTTCTTC. Amino acids: CSARAWGSSYNEQFF.

This clonotype turned up a few times. The chain joins TRBV12-3 or TRBV12-4 to TRBJ2-1; no clear D gene. The CDR3 runs 13 residues. V was shortened by 6 bases and J by 11 bases, with 17 bases between the two germline ends. The DNA for the CDR3 is TGTGCCAGCAGCCCCACGGGCGCAGCTAAGCAGTTCTTC. Amino acid sequence: CASSPTGAAKQFF.

This clonotype has a handful of counts. An end of the junction differs from the germline gene, which may be a read error. This sequence joins TRBV13 and TRBJ2-7, with 9 positions matching TRBD1. The CDR3 consists of 13 residues. Germline V gives CDR1 PRHDT, CDR2 FYEKMQ (reference sequence). The CDR3 region is CASCLQGACEQYF. The CDR3 DNA reads as TGTGCCAGCTGCTTACAGGGGGCGTGCGAGCAGTACTTC.

This clonotype was seen a single time. The V and J genes are TRBV11-1 and TRBJ2-7, with 9 bases fitting TRBD1. V was clipped by 5 bases and J by 1 base; unmatched bases: 18. The CDR3 has 19 residues. Germline V gene data show CDR1 as SGHAT and CDR2 as FQDESV (reference sequence). This chain's CDR3 is CASSDDWPRTGQGSYEQYF. The CDR3 DNA reads TGTGCCAGCAGCGACGACTGGCCCAGAACTGGACAGGGGTCCTACGAGCAGTACTTC.

This clonotype was found many times. The V gene is TRBV12-3 or TRBV12-4, the J gene TRBJ1-1, with a possible D match to TRBD1 (6 bases). The V and J ends lost 6 bases and 1 base respectively, with 12 bases between them. There are 14 residues in the CDR3. The CDR3 DNA is TGTGCCAGCAGGGAACAGGGAACGAACACTGAAGCTTTCTTT. It codes for CASREQGTNTEAFF.

The V call is TRBV7-2, the J call TRBJ2-7, with unresolved D. From germline, CDR1 is SGHTA and CDR2 FQGNSA. This CDR3 is 11 amino acids long. Trimming took 3 bases from V and 4 from J, leaving 4 bases between them. The CDR3 DNA is TGTGCCAGCAGCTTTTTGTACGAGCAGTACTTC. The encoded protein is CASSFLYEQYF.

This clonotype has ten or more counts. J is TRBJ2-3 and V is TRBV20-1, with 8 bases lining up with TRBD2. The ends lost 5 bases at V and 1 base at J; junction bases unmatched: 5. The CDR3 runs to 14 residues. Germline CDR1 and CDR2: DFQATT and SNEGSKA (reference sequence). The CDR3 reads CSAGISGGTDTQYF. The CDR3 region has the DNA TGCAGTGCTGGGATTAGCGGGGGCACAGATACGCAGTATTTT.

This clonotype was detected a few times. The chain has TRBV20-1 and TRBJ1-3; unclear D gene. Germline CDR1 reads DFQATT; CDR2 reads SNEGSKA (reference sequence). The CDR3 extends over 15 amino acids. Trimming stripped 0 bases from V and 0 bases from J, with 9 bases between. The DNA for the CDR3 is TGCAGTGCTAGAGATATGGGCGTCTCTGGAAACACCATATATTTT. Protein: CSARDMGVSGNTIYF.

This clonotype has a count of ten or more. The J gene is TRBJ2-5, the V gene TRBV12-3 or TRBV12-4; 10 bases are shared with TRBD1. The CDR3 sequence is 14 residues long. Trimming removed 8 bases from V and 2 bases from J; junction bases left unmatched: 5. Written as DNA, the CDR3 is TGTGCCAGCTCCGGGACAGGGGCACAAGAGACCCAGTACTTC. Protein product: CASSGTGAQETQYF.

This chain connects TRBV7-9 to TRBJ2-5, with D uncertain. V was pared by 5 bases and J by 4 bases, with 17 bases between. This CDR3 is built from 15 residues. CDR1 is SEHNR and CDR2 is FQNEAQ in the germline V gene (reference sequence). The CDR3: CASSPSLQKGETQYF. The CDR3 DNA is TGTGCCAGCAGCCCCTCCCTCCAAAAAGGAGAGACCCAGTACTTC.

This clonotype turned up a few times. The chain links TRBV7-9 to TRBJ2-7; 7 positions match TRBD1. The germline gives CDR1 SEHNR, CDR2 FQNEAQ (reference sequence). The CDR3 covers 13 residues. Unmatched junction bases numbered 4, after V lost 4 bases and J lost 4 bases. CDR3 in DNA: TGTGCCAGCAGCTATGGGGACAGTTACGAGCAGTACGTC. Encoded protein: CASSYGDSYEQYV.

This clonotype occurred a few times. This rearrangement joins TRBV20-1 to TRBJ2-1; 16 positions match TRBD2. J was trimmed by 9 bases and V by 0 bases; bases with no gene match: 5. Germline CDR1 DFQATT, CDR2 SNEGSKA (reference sequence). The CDR3 totals 16 residues. CDR3 sequence: CSARDRGLAGGPEQFF. CDR3 DNA: TGCAGTGCTAGAGATCGGGGACTAGCGGGGGGGCCTGAGCAGTTCTTC.

The rearrangement links TRBV20-1 to TRBJ1-5, with 8 nucleotides matching TRBD1. Trimming cost V 1 base and J 6 bases; bases outside gene matches: 5. Germline CDR1 is DFQATT and CDR2 is SNEGSKA (reference sequence). CDR3 length equals 14 residues. The CDR3 protein is CSARGDRGGQPQHF. CDR3 in DNA: TGCAGTGCTAGAGGAGACAGGGGAGGTCAGCCCCAGCATTTT.

This clonotype was found a few times. The V and J genes are TRBV7-9 and TRBJ2-1; no reliable D call. The CDR3 has 15 amino acids. CDR1 and CDR2 from the germline V gene are SEHNR and FQNEAQ (reference sequence). Between the trimmed V and J ends, which lost 1 base and 4 bases, there was a span of 11 bases. Written as DNA, the CDR3 is TGTGCCAGCAGCTTAGTCTCCTACCCTTACAATGAGCAGTTCTTC. Its protein is CASSLVSYPYNEQFF.

The rearrangement joins TRBV20-1 to TRBJ1-3; TRBD1 agrees at 7 bases. Germline values: CDR1 DFQATT, CDR2 SNEGSKA (reference sequence). The length of the CDR3 is 14 residues. V was clipped by 2 bases and J by 3 bases; unmatched bases: 4. CDR3 sequence: CSARKGAGGNTIYF. The DNA for the CDR3 is TGCAGTGCTAGAAAGGGGGCAGGTGGAAACACCATATATTTT.